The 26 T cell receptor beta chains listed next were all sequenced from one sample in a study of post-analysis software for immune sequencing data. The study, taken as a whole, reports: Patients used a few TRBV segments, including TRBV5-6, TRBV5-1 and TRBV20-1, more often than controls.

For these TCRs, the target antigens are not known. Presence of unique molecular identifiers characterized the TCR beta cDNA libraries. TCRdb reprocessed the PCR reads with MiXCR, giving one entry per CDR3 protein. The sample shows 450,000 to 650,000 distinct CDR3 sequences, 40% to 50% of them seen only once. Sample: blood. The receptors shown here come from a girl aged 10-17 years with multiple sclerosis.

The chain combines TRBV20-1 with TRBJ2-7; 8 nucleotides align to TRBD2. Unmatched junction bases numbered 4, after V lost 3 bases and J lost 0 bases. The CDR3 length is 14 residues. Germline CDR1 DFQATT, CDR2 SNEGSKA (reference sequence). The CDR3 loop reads CSARPSGFSYEQYF. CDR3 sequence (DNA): TGCAGTGCTAGGCCTAGCGGGTTCTCCTACGAGCAGTACTTC.

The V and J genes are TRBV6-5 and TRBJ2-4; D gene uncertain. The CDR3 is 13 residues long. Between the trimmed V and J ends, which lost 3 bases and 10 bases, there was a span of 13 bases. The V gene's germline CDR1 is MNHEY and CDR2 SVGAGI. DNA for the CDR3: TGTGCCAGCAGTTATGGGCGGATTGGAATTCAGTACTTC. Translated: CASSYGRIGIQYF.

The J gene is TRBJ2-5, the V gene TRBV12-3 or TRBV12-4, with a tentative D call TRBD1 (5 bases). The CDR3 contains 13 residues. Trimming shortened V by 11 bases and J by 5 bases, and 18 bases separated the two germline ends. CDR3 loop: CAGTRTLAETQYF. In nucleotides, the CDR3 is TGTGCCGGCACACGGACACTCGCGGAGACCCAGTACTTC.

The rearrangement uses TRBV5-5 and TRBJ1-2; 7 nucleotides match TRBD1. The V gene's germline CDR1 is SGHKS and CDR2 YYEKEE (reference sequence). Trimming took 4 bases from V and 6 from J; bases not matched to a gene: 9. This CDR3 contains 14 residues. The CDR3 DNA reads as TGTGCCAGCAGCCTACCGACAGGGAGGGATGGCTACACCTTC. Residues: CASSLPTGRDGYTF.

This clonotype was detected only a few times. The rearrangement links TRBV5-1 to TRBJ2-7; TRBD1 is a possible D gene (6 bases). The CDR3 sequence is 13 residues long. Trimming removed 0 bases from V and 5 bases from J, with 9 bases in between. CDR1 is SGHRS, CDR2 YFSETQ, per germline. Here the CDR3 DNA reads TGCGCCAGCAGCTTGGCCAGACAGGACGAGCAGTACTTC. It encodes CASSLARQDEQYF.

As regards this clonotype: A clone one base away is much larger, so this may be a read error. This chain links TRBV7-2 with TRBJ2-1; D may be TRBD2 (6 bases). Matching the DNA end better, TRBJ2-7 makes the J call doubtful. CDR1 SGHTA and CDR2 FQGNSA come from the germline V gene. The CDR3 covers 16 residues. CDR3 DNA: TGTGCCAGCAGCTTAGCGGGGGGAAGCTCCTACAATGAGCAGTACTTC. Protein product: CASSLAGGSSYNEQYF.

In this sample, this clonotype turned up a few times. This CDR3 is CSVEDLQGKGFYEQYF. CDR3 nucleotides: TGCAGCGTTGAAGATCTGCAGGGGAAAGGGTTCTACGAGCAGTACTTC. The genes are TRBV29-1 and TRBJ2-7; possibly TRBD1 for D (6 bases). V was pared by 0 bases and J by 3 bases, with 18 bases between. CDR3 length: 16 amino acids. The germline gives CDR1 SQVTM, CDR2 ANQGSEA.

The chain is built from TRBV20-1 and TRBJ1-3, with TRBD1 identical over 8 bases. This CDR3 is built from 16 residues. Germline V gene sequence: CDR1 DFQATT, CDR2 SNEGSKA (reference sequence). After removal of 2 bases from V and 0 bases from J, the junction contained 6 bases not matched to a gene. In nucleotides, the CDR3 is TGCAGTGCTAGACCTAATACAGGGGGCTCTGGAAACACCATATATTTT. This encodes CSARPNTGGSGNTIYF.

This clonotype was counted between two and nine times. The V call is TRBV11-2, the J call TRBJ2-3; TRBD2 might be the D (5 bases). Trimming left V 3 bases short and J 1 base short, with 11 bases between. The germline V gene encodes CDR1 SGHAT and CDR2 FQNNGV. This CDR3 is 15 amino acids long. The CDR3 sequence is CASSFRTPGTDTQYF. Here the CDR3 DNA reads TGTGCCAGCAGCTTCCGGACTCCAGGCACAGATACGCAGTATTTT.

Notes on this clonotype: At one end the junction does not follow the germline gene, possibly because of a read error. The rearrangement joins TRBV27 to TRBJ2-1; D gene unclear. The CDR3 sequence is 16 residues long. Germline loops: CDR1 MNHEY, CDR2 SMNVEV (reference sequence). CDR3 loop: CAGSPPGLLSYNEQFF. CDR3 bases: TGTGCCGGCAGTCCACCCGGGCTCCTCTCCTACAATGAGCAGTTCTTC.

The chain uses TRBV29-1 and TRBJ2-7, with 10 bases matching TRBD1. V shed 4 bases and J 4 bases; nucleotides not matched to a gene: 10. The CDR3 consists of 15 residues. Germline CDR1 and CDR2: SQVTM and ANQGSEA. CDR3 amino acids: CSVGFPGQGTYEQYF. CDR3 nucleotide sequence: TGCAGCGTTGGGTTCCCGGGACAGGGGACATACGAGCAGTACTTC.

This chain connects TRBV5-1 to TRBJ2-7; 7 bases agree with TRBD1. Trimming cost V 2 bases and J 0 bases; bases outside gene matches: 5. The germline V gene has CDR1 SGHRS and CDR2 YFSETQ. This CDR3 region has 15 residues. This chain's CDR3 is CASSFGTANSYEQYF. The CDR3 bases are TGCGCCAGCAGCTTTGGGACAGCGAACTCCTACGAGCAGTACTTC. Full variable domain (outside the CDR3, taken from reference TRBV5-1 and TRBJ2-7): KAGVTQTPRYLIKTRGQQVTLSCSPISGHRSVSWYQQTPGQGLQFLFEYFSETQRNKGNFPGRFSGRQFSNSRSEMNVSTLELGDSALYLCASSFGTANSYEQYFGPGTRLTVT.

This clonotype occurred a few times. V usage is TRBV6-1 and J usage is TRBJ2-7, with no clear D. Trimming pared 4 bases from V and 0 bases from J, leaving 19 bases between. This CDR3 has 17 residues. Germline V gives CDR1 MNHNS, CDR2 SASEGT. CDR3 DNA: TGTGCCAGCAGTGCCCTTCCGGGTCCCTTGAGCTCCTACGAGCAGTACTTC. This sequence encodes CASSALPGPLSSYEQYF.

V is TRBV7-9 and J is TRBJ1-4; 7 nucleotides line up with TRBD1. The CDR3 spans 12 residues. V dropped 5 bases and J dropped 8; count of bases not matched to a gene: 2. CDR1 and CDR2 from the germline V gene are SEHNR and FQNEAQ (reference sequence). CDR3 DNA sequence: TGTGCCAGCAGCGTAGGGGGCGAAAAACTGTTTTTT. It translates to CASSVGGEKLFF.

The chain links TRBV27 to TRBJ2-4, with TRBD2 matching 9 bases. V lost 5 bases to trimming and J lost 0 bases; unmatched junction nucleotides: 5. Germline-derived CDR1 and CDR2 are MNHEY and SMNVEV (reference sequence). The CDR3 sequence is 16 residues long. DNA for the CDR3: TGTGCCAGCAGTCAGTTAGCGGGGGTAGCCAAAAACATTCAGTACTTC. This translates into CASSQLAGVAKNIQYF.

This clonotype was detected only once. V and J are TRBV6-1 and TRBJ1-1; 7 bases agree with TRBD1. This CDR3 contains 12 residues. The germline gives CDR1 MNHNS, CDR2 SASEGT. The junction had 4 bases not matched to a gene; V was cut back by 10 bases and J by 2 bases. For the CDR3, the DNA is TGTGCCACGGGGGACAGAAACACTGAAGCTTTCTTT. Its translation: CATGDRNTEAFF.

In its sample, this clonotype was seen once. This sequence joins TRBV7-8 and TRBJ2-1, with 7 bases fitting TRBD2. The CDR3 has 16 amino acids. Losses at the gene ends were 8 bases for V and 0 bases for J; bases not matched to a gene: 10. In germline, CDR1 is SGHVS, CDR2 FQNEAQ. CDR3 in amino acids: CASGAQRDSSYNEQFF. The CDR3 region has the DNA TGTGCCAGCGGGGCGCAGCGGGATAGCTCCTACAATGAGCAGTTCTTC.

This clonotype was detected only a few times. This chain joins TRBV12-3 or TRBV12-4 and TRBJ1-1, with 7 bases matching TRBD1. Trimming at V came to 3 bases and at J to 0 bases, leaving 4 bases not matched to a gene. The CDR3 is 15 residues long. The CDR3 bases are TGTGCCAGCAGTTTGATGGGACAGATGAACACTGAAGCTTTCTTT. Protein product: CASSLMGQMNTEAFF.

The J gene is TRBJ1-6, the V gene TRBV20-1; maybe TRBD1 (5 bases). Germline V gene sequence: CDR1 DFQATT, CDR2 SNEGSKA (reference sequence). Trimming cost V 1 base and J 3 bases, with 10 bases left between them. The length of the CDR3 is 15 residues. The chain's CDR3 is CSARAGDYYNSPLHF. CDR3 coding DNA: TGCAGTGCTAGAGCGGGGGACTACTATAATTCACCCCTCCACTTT.

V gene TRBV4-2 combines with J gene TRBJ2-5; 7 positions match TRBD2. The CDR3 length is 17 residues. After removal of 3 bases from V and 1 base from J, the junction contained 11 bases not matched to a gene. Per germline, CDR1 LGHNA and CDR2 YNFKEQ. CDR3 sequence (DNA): TGTGCCAGCAGCCAGGGAGGAGCGGGGTTAATCCAAGAGACCCAGTACTTC. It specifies CASSQGGAGLIQETQYF.

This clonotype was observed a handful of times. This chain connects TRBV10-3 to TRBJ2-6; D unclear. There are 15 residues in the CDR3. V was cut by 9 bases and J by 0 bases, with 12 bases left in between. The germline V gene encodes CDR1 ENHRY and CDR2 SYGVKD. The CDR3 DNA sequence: TGTGCCATATCGGACGGCACCTCTGGGGCCAACGTCCTGACTTTC. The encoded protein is CAISDGTSGANVLTF.

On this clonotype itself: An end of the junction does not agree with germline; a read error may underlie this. As DNA, the CDR3 is TGCGCCAGCAGCCAAGAAGGTGGGAGCGGTGGGGCCAACGTCCCGACTTTC. It encodes CASSQEGGSGGANVPTF. The J gene is TRBJ2-6, the V gene TRBV4-1; D might be TRBD1 or TRBD2, each matching 5 bases. The CDR3 runs to 17 residues. Germline assignment: CDR1 MGHRA and CDR2 YSYEKL.

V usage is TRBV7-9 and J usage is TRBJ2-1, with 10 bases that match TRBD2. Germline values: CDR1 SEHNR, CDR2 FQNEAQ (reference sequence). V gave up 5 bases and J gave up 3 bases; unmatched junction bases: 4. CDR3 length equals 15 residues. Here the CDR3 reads CASSVGLAVYNEQFF. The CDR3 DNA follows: TGTGCCAGCAGCGTCGGACTAGCGGTCTACAATGAGCAGTTCTTC.

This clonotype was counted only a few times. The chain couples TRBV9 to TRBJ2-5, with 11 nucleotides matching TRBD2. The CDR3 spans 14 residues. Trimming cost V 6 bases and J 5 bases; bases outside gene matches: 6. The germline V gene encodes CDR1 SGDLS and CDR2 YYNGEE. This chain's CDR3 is CASNLAGGRETQYF. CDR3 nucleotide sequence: TGTGCCAGCAATCTAGCGGGGGGCCGGGAGACCCAGTACTTC.

The CDR3 loop reads CASSSPGGIGSYNEQFF. The DNA for the CDR3 is TGTGCCAGCAGTTCGCCGGGGGGCATCGGCTCCTACAATGAGCAGTTCTTC. The rearrangement uses TRBV28 and TRBJ2-1, with TRBD2 as a possible D gene (7 bases). Per the germline V gene, CDR1 is MDHEN and CDR2 is SYDVKM. V was cut by 4 bases and J by 0 bases, with 16 bases left in between. The CDR3 spans 17 residues. Combining the CDR3 with reference TRBV28 and TRBJ2-1 gives the whole variable domain DVKVTQSSRYLVKRTGEKVFLECVQDMDHENMFWYRQDPGLGLRLIYFSYDVKMKEKGDIPEGYSVSREKKERFSLILESASTNQTSMYLCASSSPGGIGSYNEQFFGPGTRLTVL.

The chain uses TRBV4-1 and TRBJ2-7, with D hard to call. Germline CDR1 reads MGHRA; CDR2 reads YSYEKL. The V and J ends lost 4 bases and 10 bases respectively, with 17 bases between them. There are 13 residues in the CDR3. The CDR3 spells CASSPFPFRIQYF. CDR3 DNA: TGCGCCAGCAGCCCCTTCCCATTTAGAATTCAGTACTTC.